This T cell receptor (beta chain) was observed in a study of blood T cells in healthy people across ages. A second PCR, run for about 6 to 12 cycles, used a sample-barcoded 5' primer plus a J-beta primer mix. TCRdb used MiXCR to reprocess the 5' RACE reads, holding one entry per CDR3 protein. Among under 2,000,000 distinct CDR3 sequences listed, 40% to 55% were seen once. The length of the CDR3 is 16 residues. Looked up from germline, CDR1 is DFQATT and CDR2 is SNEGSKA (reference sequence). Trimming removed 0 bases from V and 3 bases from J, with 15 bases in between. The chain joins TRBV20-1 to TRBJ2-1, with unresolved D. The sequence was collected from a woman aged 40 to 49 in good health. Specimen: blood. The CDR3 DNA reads TGCAGTGCTAGAGATCAAGGGTCTCCCGTCTACAATGAGCAGTTCTTC. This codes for CSARDQGSPVYNEQFF.